This entry lists 13 T cell receptor beta chains sequenced from one sample in a study of blood T cell repertoires in COVID-19. Some clones are missing from TCRdb's copy, which holds only in-frame ones; the method was immunoSEQ multiplex PCR. The sample carries about 170,000 clones, around 79% recorded once. Sequencing used PBMCs or T cells enriched from blood (not recorded which). The receptors here all came from a woman aged 70-85 years in a cohort exposed to, infected with or recovered from COVID-19 (not recorded which).

This chain connects TRBV5-4 to TRBJ2-7; 9 bases fit TRBD1. CDR3 length: 14 amino acids. With V trimmed by 4 bases and J by 7 bases, 9 bases remained unmatched. Germline values: CDR1 SGHNT, CDR2 YYREEE (reference sequence). For the CDR3, the DNA is TGTGCCAGCAGCCCGGACAGGGGAATTGGGGAGCAGTACTTC. It encodes CASSPDRGIGEQYF.

The chain recombines TRBV7-2 with TRBJ2-2; D remains ambiguous. Germline loops: CDR1 SGHTA, CDR2 FQGNSA. The ends were cut back, 0 bases at V and 4 bases at J, with 9 bases in the middle. This CDR3 has 15 amino acids. This CDR3 reads CASSLAGWSTGELFF. As DNA, the CDR3 is TGTGCCAGCAGCTTAGCTGGGTGGAGCACCGGGGAGCTGTTTTTT.

The rearrangement links TRBV27 to TRBJ1-5; D may be TRBD1 (6 bases). Germline V gives CDR1 MNHEY, CDR2 SMNVEV (reference sequence). Trimming pared 2 bases from V and 5 bases from J, leaving 10 bases between. The CDR3 covers 14 residues. CDR3 in amino acids: CASSLNRAHQPQHF. CDR3 coding DNA: TGTGCCAGCAGTTTAAACAGGGCGCATCAGCCCCAGCATTTT.

This chain uses TRBV14 with TRBJ1-4; 12 bases align to TRBD1. The CDR3 totals 21 residues. Unmatched junction bases numbered 23, after V lost 10 bases and J lost 2 bases. Germline V gene lookup returns CDR1 SGHDN and CDR2 FVKESK. As DNA, the CDR3 is TGTGCCAAAGTGGGGGACAGGGGGCCCCCCCCCTCCCTCGGGACTAATGAAAAACTGTTTTTT. It yields the protein CAKVGDRGPPPSLGTNEKLFF.

This chain links TRBV29-1 with TRBJ1-1, with TRBD1 identical over 7 bases. CDR3 length: 13 amino acids. Germline lookup yields CDR1 SQVTM and CDR2 ANQGSEA. Trimming cost V 6 bases and J 0 bases; bases outside gene matches: 4. CDR3 amino acids: CSVGQAMNTEAFF. CDR3 nucleotide sequence: TGCAGCGTAGGACAGGCCATGAACACTGAAGCTTTCTTT.

The chain joins TRBV11-3 to TRBJ2-4, with TRBD2 matching 12 bases. The CDR3 length is 17 residues. CDR1 and CDR2 (germline): SGHNT, YENEEA. J gave up 0 bases and V 3 bases, and 3 bases lay outside the gene matches. CDR3 sequence (DNA): TGTGCCAGCAGCTTGACTAGCGGGAGTGGAGCCAAAAACATTCAGTACTTC. It translates to CASSLTSGSGAKNIQYF.

This clone was observed at least ten times. The CDR3, as DNA: TGTGCCAGCAGCGGTCCTGGGCTCTACGAGCAGTACTTC. It is translated as CASSGPGLYEQYF. The V and J genes are TRBV27 and TRBJ2-7; D gene unclear. This CDR3 region has 13 residues. Germline lookup yields CDR1 MNHEY and CDR2 SMNVEV (reference sequence). The V and J ends lost 6 bases and 3 bases respectively, with 12 bases between them.

The chain is built from TRBV2 and TRBJ2-7; tentative D call: TRBD1 (7 bases). This CDR3 is built from 17 residues. CDR1 and CDR2 (germline): SNHLY, FYNNEI. Deletions cut 6 bases from V and 0 bases from J, with 21 bases between. CDR3 in DNA: TGTGCCAGCAGGGAGGGGGCGGGCCCGCTCTCCTCCTACGAGCAGTACTTC. Translation: CASREGAGPLSSYEQYF.

The chain combines TRBV11-1 with TRBJ2-1; D is ambiguous. The CDR3 length is 13 residues. V shed 3 bases and J shed 1 base, with 4 bases lying between them. Germline assignment: CDR1 SGHAT and CDR2 FQDESV (reference sequence). CDR3 sequence (DNA): TGTGCCAGCAGCTTGGCTTCCTACAATGAGCAGTTCTTC. Translation: CASSLASYNEQFF.

J is TRBJ2-1 and V is TRBV11-2; 10 nucleotides match TRBD2. The length of the CDR3 is 16 residues. The germline V gene has CDR1 SGHAT and CDR2 FQNNGV. The J segment lost 9 bases and the V segment lost 1 base, leaving 9 bases of the junction unmatched. CDR3 residues: CASSLALLAGVAEQFF. The CDR3 nucleotides read TGTGCCAGCAGCTTAGCTCTCCTAGCGGGAGTGGCTGAGCAGTTCTTC.

This clone was observed a single time. V and J are TRBV5-1 and TRBJ1-6; D unclear. Germline V gives CDR1 SGHRS, CDR2 YFSETQ. Trimming cost V 5 bases and J 4 bases, with 7 bases left between them. This CDR3 has 13 amino acids. The CDR3 loop is CASSEKYNSPLHF. In DNA, the CDR3 is TGCGCCAGCAGTGAGAAATATAATTCACCCCTCCACTTT.

This chain joins TRBV24-1 and TRBJ1-2, with a tentative D call TRBD1 (6 bases). Germline loops: CDR1 KGHDR, CDR2 SFDVKD. The CDR3 loop spans 16 amino acids. Trimming took 0 bases from V and 6 from J, leaving 16 bases between them. The CDR3 region has the DNA TGTGCCACCAGTGATTTGCCCTCGGGGGGCCCGAATGGCTACACCTTC. Translation: CATSDLPSGGPNGYTF.

This clone was recorded once. The rearrangement uses TRBV7-9 and TRBJ2-7, with D possibly TRBD1 on 7 matching bases. Germline lookup yields CDR1 SEHNR and CDR2 FQNEAQ (reference sequence). V gave up 2 bases and J gave up 7 bases, with 15 bases separating them. This CDR3 comprises 14 residues. The CDR3 loop is CASSLTEGAGEQYF. The CDR3 bases are TGTGCCAGCAGCTTAACGGAGGGGGCAGGAGAGCAGTACTTC.